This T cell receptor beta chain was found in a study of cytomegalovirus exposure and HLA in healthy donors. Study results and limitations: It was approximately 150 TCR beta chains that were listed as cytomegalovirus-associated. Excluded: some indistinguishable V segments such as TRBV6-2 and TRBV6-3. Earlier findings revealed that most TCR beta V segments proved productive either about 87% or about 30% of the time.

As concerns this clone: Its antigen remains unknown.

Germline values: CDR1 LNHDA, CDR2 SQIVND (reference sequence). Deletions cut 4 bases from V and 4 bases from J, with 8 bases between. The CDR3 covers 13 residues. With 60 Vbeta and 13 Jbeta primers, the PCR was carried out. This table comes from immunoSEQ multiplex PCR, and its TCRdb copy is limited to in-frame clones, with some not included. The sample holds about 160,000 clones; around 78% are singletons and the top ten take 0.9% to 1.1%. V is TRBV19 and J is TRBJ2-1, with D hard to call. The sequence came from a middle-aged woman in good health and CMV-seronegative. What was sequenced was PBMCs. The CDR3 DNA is TGTGCCAGTAGTACCCCCGAGTACAATGAGCAGTTCTTC. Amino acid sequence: CASSTPEYNEQFF.